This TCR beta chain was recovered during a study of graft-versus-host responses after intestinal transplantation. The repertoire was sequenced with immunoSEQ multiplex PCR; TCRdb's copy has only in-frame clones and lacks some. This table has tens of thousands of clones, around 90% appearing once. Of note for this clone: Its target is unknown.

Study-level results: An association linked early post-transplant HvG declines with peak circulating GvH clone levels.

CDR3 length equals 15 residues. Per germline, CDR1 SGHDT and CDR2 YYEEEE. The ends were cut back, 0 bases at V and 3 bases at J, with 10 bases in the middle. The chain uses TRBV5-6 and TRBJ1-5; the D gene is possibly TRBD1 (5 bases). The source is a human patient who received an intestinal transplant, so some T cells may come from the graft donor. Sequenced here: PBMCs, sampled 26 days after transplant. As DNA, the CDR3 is TGTGCCAGCAGCTTGGGCCCAGGGCCCAATCAGCCCCAGCATTTT. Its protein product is CASSLGPGPNQPQHF.